Presented here are 8 T cell receptor beta chains from one specimen sequenced in a study of CXCR3-negative and CXCR3-positive naive CD8 T cells. Study outcomes and limitations: The TRB CDR3s that CXCR3-positive naive cells carried were more hydrophobic than those of CXCR3-negative naive cells.

What these receptors recognize is not known. UMI-tagged TRB cDNA libraries were built via 5' RACE. TCRdb re-called the 5' RACE reads; every CDR3 protein appears as one record, without DNA. The table lists approximately 59,000 distinct CDR3 sequences. The sequencing sample was made of naive CXCR3+ CD8+ T cells from blood. Described subset: CD45RO-CCR7+CD27+CD95- naive CD8+ T cells expressing CXCR3 (TNR3+). These receptors came from a human donor in good health. Some clones in this sample may be carry-over from other donors' samples.

CDR3 loop: CASSGHLEAFF. The chain recombines TRBV6-1 with TRBJ1-1. The CDR3 runs to 11 residues. Germline V gene sequence: CDR1 MNHNS, CDR2 SASEGT.

The rearrangement uses TRBV20-1 and TRBJ2-5. The germline CDR1 and CDR2 sequences are DFQATT and SNEGSKA (reference sequence). The length of the CDR3 is 13 residues. This chain's CDR3 is CSARGGKAETQYF.

The chain combines TRBV29-1 with TRBJ2-5; TCRdb returns TRBD1, unconfirmable since there is no DNA. The CDR3 totals 15 residues. Germline CDR1 is SQVTM and CDR2 is ANQGSEA. The CDR3 loop reads CSVVWGGGDLETQYF.

The chain carries TRBV29-1 and TRBJ2-6. CDR1 is SQVTM, CDR2 ANQGSEA, per germline. CDR3 length: 13 amino acids. CDR3 in amino acids: CSVVSTGDNVLTF.

The chain employs TRBV4-1 and TRBJ2-7. The germline CDR1 and CDR2 sequences are MGHRA and YSYEKL. The CDR3 runs 13 residues. The CDR3: CASSQQLGNEQYF.

V usage is TRBV5-1 and J usage is TRBJ2-7; TCRdb lists TRBD1, though no DNA is available to test this call. CDR1 SGHRS and CDR2 YFSETQ come from the germline V gene. The CDR3 contains 15 residues. The CDR3 spells CASSPRTASFYEQYF.

This rearrangement joins TRBV7-2 to TRBJ2-4. The CDR3 is made up of 17 amino acids. Germline-derived CDR1 and CDR2 are SGHTA and FQGNSA. The CDR3 spells CASSSNGFDQAKNIQYF.

The V and J genes are TRBV9 and TRBJ1-2. There are 16 residues in the CDR3. Germline V gene sequence: CDR1 SGDLS, CDR2 YYNGEE. The CDR3 protein is CASSASYRDSPYGYTF.